Below, one T cell receptor beta chain is given with its context. Treatment meaning: roughly 19 received Ad26.COV2.S at low or high dose, single or two shots; 5 received placebo; per-sample allocation not given. The samples date from day 63 after the first vaccine or placebo injection. Built on an Ad26 vector, the vaccine expressed Wuhan-strain SARS-CoV-2 spike. The data originate from a study of Ad26.COV2.S vaccination and SARS-CoV-2 variants. Overall study context: Ad26.COV2.S arm of COV1001 included the donor. Intramuscularly, Ad26.COV2.S was given either once or twice, 56 days apart.

Sequencing was performed with immunoSEQ multiplex PCR; in TCRdb, only in-frame clones are kept and a portion is missing. The repertoire includes fewer than 500,000 clones, approximately 92% of them detected once, and 12% sits in the top ten. The V end lost 4 bases, the J end lost 5 bases, and 16 bases lay between the germline ends. The CDR3 runs to 15 residues. The V gene's germline CDR1 is LNHNV and CDR2 YYDKDF (reference sequence). The V and J genes are TRBV15 and TRBJ2-3; D might be TRBD2 (5 bases). The sequence came from a person aged 18 to 65 who received the Ad26.COV2.S COVID-19 vaccine or a placebo. The starting material was peripheral blood, obtained in a trial of Ad26.COV2.S vaccine versus placebo. The DNA for the CDR3 is TGTGCCACCAGCAACCCGGGAAAAAGCGGAGATACGCAGTATTTT. Translation: CATSNPGKSGDTQYF.